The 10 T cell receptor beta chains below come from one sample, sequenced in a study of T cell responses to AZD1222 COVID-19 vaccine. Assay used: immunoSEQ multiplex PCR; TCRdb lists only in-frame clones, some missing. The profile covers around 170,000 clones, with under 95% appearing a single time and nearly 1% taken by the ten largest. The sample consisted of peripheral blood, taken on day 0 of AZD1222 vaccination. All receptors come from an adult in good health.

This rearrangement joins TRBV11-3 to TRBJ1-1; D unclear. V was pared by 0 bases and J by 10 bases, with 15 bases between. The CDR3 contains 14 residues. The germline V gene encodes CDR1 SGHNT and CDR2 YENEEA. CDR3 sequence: CASSLDGVSGIAFF. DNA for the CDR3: TGTGCCAGCAGCTTAGATGGTGTCTCCGGGATAGCTTTCTTT.

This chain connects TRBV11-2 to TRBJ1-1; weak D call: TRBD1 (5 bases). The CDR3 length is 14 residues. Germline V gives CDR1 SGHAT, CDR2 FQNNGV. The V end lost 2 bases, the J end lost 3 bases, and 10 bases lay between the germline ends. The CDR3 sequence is CASSLLRGDTEAFF. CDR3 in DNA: TGTGCCAGCAGCTTATTGAGGGGTGACACTGAAGCTTTCTTT.

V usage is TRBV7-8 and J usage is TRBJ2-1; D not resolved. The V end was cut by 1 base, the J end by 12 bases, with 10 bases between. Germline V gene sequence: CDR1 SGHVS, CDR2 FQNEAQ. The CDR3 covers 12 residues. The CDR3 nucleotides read TGTGCCAGCAGCTTAGGGGGAACTCGGCAGTTCTTC. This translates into CASSLGGTRQFF.

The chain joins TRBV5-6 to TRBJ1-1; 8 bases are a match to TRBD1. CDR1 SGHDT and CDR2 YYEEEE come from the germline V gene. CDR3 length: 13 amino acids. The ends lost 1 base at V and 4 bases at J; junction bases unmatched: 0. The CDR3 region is CASSLTGGTEAFF. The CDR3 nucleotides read TGTGCCAGCAGCTTGACAGGGGGCACTGAAGCTTTCTTT.

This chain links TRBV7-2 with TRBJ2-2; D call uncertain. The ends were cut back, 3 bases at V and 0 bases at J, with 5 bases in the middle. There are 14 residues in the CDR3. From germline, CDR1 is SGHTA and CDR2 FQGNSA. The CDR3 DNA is TGTGCCAGCAGCTTGCTAGCGAACACCGGGGAGCTGTTTTTT. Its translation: CASSLLANTGELFF.

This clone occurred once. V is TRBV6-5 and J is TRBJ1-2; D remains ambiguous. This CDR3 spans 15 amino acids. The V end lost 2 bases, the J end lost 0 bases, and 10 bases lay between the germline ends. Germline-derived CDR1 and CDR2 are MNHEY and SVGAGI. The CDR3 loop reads CASSYALSTNYGYTF. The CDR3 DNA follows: TGTGCCAGCAGTTACGCCTTAAGTACTAACTATGGCTACACCTTC.

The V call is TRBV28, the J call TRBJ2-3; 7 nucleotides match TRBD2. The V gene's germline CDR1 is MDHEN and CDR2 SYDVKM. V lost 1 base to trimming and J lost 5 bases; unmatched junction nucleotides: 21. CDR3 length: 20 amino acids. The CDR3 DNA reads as TGTGCCAGCAGTTTATCTGCCGTCAGTGGGGCGGGAGTGGGGGGAGATACGCAGTATTTT. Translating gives CASSLSAVSGAGVGGDTQYF. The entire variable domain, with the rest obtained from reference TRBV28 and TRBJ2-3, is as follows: DVKVTQSSRYLVKRTGEKVFLECVQDMDHENMFWYRQDPGLGLRLIYFSYDVKMKEKGDIPEGYSVSREKKERFSLILESASTNQTSMYLCASSLSAVSGAGVGGDTQYFGPGTRLTVL.

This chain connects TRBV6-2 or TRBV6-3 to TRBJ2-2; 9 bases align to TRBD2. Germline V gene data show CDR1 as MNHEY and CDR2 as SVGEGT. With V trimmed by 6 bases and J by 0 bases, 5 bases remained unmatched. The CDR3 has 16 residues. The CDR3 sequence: CASSLASGTNTGELFF. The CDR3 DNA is TGTGCCAGCAGCCTCGCTAGCGGGACGAACACCGGGGAGCTGTTTTTT.

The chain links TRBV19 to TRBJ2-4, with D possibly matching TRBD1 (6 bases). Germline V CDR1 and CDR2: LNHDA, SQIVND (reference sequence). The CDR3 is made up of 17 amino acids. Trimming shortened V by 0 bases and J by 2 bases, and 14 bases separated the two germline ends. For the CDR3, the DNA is TGTGCCAGTAGTATAGATCAGCGCAGGGGACCCAAAAACATTCAGTACTTC. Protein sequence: CASSIDQRRGPKNIQYF.

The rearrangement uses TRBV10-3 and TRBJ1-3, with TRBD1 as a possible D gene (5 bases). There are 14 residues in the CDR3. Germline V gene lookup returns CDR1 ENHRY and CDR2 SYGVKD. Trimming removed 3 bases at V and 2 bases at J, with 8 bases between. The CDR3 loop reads CAISEAGAGNTIYF. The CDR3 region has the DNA TGTGCCATCAGTGAAGCGGGGGCTGGAAACACCATATATTTT.